This TCR beta chain appears in the sequencing data of a study of blood T cell repertoires in COVID-19. Study at large: T cells, B-cell-depleted T cells, or PBMCs provided the cDNA or gDNA that served as material.

CDR1 and CDR2 (germline): SGHTA, FQGNSA. This CDR3 has 15 residues. Trimming at V came to 4 bases and at J to 4 bases, leaving 5 bases not matched to a gene. Method: immunoSEQ multiplex PCR; TCRdb's copy keeps in-frame clones and lacks some. The profile shows approximately 42,000 clones, around 76% of them singletons. This clonotype was obtained from a man aged 80 or over with acute or convalescent COVID-19. The specimen sequenced was peripheral blood. The V call is TRBV7-2, the J call TRBJ2-3; 10 positions match TRBD2. CDR3 DNA: TGTGCCAGCAGCTCTAGCGGGGGTAGCGCAGATACGCAGTATTTT. Protein: CASSSSGGSADTQYF.